The T cell receptor (beta chain) under discussion was sequenced for a study of identifying expanded T cells in peripheral blood. Study findings and constraints: Differentially abundant clones: about 1.2 between replicates, 16.4 at around 14 days, less than 20 at four. Variance in clone template counts between approximately 2-week samples significantly increased with total template count across all healthy donors.

Some clones are missing from TCRdb's copy, which holds only in-frame ones; the method was immunoSEQ multiplex PCR. The sample yields 55,000 to 80,000 clones, about 80% seen once. The CDR3 extends over 16 amino acids. V was trimmed by 4 bases and J by 5 bases, leaving 21 bases between them. Germline V gene data show CDR1 as SGHRS and CDR2 as YFSETQ. Comment on this clone: Its antigen is not known.

No infections or other immune events were documented during collection. This TCR was sampled from a person between 18 and 75 years old in good health. The sample comprised blood. This rearrangement joins TRBV5-1 to TRBJ1-2; the D is unclear. CDR3 residues: CASSKETGLASYGYTF. In DNA, the CDR3 is TGCGCCAGCAGCAAAGAGACCGGACTCGCTTCATATGGCTACACCTTC.